Sequencing of this TCR beta chain was carried out in a study of graft-versus-host responses after intestinal transplantation. Study-wide context: Multivisceral, liver-intestinal, or isolated intestinal transplants were received by the recipients. Among the recipients, all got anti-thymocyte globulin induction and then tacrolimus and steroids for about three years.

Germline loops: CDR1 MGHRA, CDR2 YSYEKL. Trimming removed 0 bases at V and 0 bases at J, with 10 bases between. The CDR3 length is 16 residues. Measured with immunoSEQ multiplex PCR; TCRdb has only the in-frame clones, and not every one. The repertoire holds about 77,000 clones, with around 92% as singletons. The rearrangement uses TRBV4-1 and TRBJ2-3; D remains ambiguous. Sample: PBMCs, taken 98 days after intestinal transplantation. The TCR was taken from a human patient who received an intestinal transplant, so some T cells may come from the graft donor. The CDR3: CASSQEGLPSTDTQYF. CDR3 sequence (DNA): TGCGCCAGCAGCCAAGAGGGCCTACCTAGCACAGATACGCAGTATTTT.